What follows describes a single TCR beta chain. The antigen this receptor binds is unknown. No base quality values were provided; no much bigger clone lies one nucleotide off. These data originate in a study of blood T cell repertoires in COVID-19 (dated by TCRdb to 2018 to 2021). General notes on the study: Samples from collaborators originated in the United States, Italy and Spain and spanned both the acute and convalescent phases of COVID-19. The material from the prospective study consisted of cDNA or gDNA derived from T cells, B-cell-depleted T cells, or PBMCs. The dataset comprised deeply sampled blood TCRbeta repertoires from subjects exposed to, actively infected with, or recovered from COVID-19. A freely available public database, intended as a resource for researchers studying the immune response to SARS-CoV-2, is where the repertoires were released. Samples were obtained from the ongoing ImmuneRACE study (first 160 participants) and from approximately 1,200 subjects provided by 6 global collaborators. A de-identified subject ID, COVID-19 status, age in years and sex were almost always included in the sample metadata. HLA class I and class II types, where available, came from metadata supplied by the sample provider rather than from assay-based typing.

TCRbeta CDR3 regions were amplified from genomic DNA using the immunoSEQ Assay, a bias-controlled multiplex PCR. The original methods were these. Nucleated cell counts per sample were estimated from amplification of reference gene primers within the assay. Sequence reads were collapsed and filtered to measure the absolute abundance of every unique TCRbeta CDR3 rearrangement. For each sample, productive Simpson clonality was calculated as the square root of Simpson's diversity index across productive rearrangements. TCRdb re-hosts the immuneACCESS table, in-frame sequences only. Its copies lack some clones; in the studies checked, an unresolved V gene accounts for under half of them, and the cause for the rest is not known. Clone size and V and J calls were adopted from that table, with D and trimming inferred from the DNA. Counted in this sample were about 230,000 clones; approximately 82% of them appeared once. Around 2% of the sample lies in the top ten.

A second Seattle source provided samples from volunteer blood donors who had recovered from COVID-19. Collaborating institutions collected whole blood in K2EDTA tubes following their own protocols. Collaborator samples were shipped for TCRbeta analysis as frozen whole blood, isolated PBMCs, or DNA extracted from either sample type. Results the study describes overall, beyond this receptor: How much clinical and demographic metadata was included differed by source and by participant, and the metadata was provided uncurated.

The germline V gene provides CDR1 SGHAT and CDR2 FQNNGV. Including the terminal cysteine and phenylalanine, the CDR3 comprises 13 residues. The DNA shown is the 39-base CDR3, in frame from base 1. V lost 8 bases and J lost 5 bases, and the count of bases not matched to a germline gene is 6. This sequence uses TRBV11-2 and TRBJ1-3; TRBD1 aligns with 7 central bases. Material for sequencing was peripheral blood. The receptor was isolated from a man aged 35 to 55 who had recovered from COVID-19. The bases are TGTGCCAGCGCCACAGGGGAGAGAAACACCATATATTTT. It translates as CASATGERNTIYF.